This is a list of T cell receptor beta chains from one sample in a study of cytomegalovirus exposure and HLA in healthy donors. Method: immunoSEQ multiplex PCR; TCRdb's copy keeps in-frame clones and lacks some. The table includes roughly 100,000 clones, around 57% detected once. Source material: PBMCs. All receptors come from a human donor in good health. Both conserved end residues are part of each CDR3. The D gene is left open where the match is weak. A clone size is listed for some rows: how often the clone was seen (once, few, many), or a class if it is expanded.

cdr3_nt: TGTGCCAGCAGTGAAGGAGGCAGGGCCTACGAGCAGTACTTC; cdr3_aa: CASSEGGRAYEQYF; clone_size: .; v_call: TRBV6-1; d_call: .; j_call: TRBJ2-7
cdr3_nt: TGCGCCAGCAGCTTGACACGACTAGCGGAAGATCAAGAGACCCAGTACTTC; cdr3_aa: CASSLTRLAEDQETQYF; clone_size: .; v_call: TRBV5-1; d_call: TRBD2; j_call: TRBJ2-5
cdr3_nt: TGTGCCAGTGAAAACCGGGACAAGAACACCGGGGAGCTGTTTTTT; cdr3_aa: CASENRDKNTGELFF; clone_size: .; v_call: TRBV19; d_call: .; j_call: TRBJ2-2
cdr3_nt: TGTGCCACCAGCAGAGATGCAGGATCCCCGACTGAGCAGTTCTTC; cdr3_aa: CATSRDAGSPTEQFF; clone_size: .; v_call: TRBV15; d_call: .; j_call: TRBJ2-1
cdr3_nt: TGTGCCAGCAGCTTGATAGCGGGGATCCAAGAGCAGTTCTTC; cdr3_aa: CASSLIAGIQEQFF; clone_size: .; v_call: TRBV7-9; d_call: TRBD2; j_call: TRBJ2-1
cdr3_nt: TGCAGCGTTGTCGAGGGGAGGGGGCAAGAGACCCAGTACTTC; cdr3_aa: CSVVEGRGQETQYF; clone_size: .; v_call: TRBV29-1; d_call: .; j_call: TRBJ2-5
cdr3_nt: TGCGCCAGCAAGGTAGAGGGGGCCTATGGCTACACCTTC; cdr3_aa: CASKVEGAYGYTF; clone_size: once; v_call: TRBV5-1; d_call: TRBD1; j_call: TRBJ1-2
cdr3_nt: TGCAGCCATGGCGGGGGCACTGAAGCTTTCTTT; cdr3_aa: CSHGGGTEAFF; clone_size: .; v_call: TRBV29-1; d_call: .; j_call: TRBJ1-1
cdr3_nt: TGTGCCAGCAGCGTAGACCATGTGGGCGAAACTTACTTC; cdr3_aa: CASSVDHVGETYF; clone_size: .; v_call: TRBV9; d_call: .; j_call: TRBJ1-2
cdr3_nt: TGCAGTGCTAGCGGGAGTTGGCAGTTCTTC; cdr3_aa: CSASGSWQFF; clone_size: .; v_call: TRBV20-1; d_call: .; j_call: TRBJ2-1
cdr3_nt: TGTGCCAGCAGCTGGGGACTAGCGGGAGGTCGGAGAGGTACGCAGTATTTT; cdr3_aa: CASSWGLAGGRRGTQYF; clone_size: few; v_call: TRBV11-2; d_call: TRBD2; j_call: TRBJ2-3
cdr3_nt: TGTGCCAGTAGTATAGATCTATTCGGGACAGGGGGCACAGATACGCAGTATTTT; cdr3_aa: CASSIDLFGTGGTDTQYF; clone_size: .; v_call: TRBV19; d_call: TRBD1; j_call: TRBJ2-3
cdr3_nt: TGTGCCAGCAGCGGGGGAGGGGGACTAAGCAATCAGCCCCAGCATTTT; cdr3_aa: CASSGGGGLSNQPQHF; clone_size: .; v_call: TRBV2; d_call: .; j_call: TRBJ1-5
cdr3_nt: TGCGCCAGCAGCTCCGGCCACAGGGCGAGTGAGCAGTTCTTC; cdr3_aa: CASSSGHRASEQFF; clone_size: .; v_call: TRBV4-1; d_call: .; j_call: TRBJ2-1
cdr3_nt: TGTGCCAGCAGTGAACAGGCCTACAATGAGCAGTTCTTC; cdr3_aa: CASSEQAYNEQFF; clone_size: few; v_call: TRBV6-1; d_call: .; j_call: TRBJ2-1
cdr3_nt: TGTGCCAGCAGCCCCGGTTTCCATGGGGGCAGAGGAGATACGCAGTATTTT; cdr3_aa: CASSPGFHGGRGDTQYF; clone_size: .; v_call: TRBV14; d_call: .; j_call: TRBJ2-3
cdr3_nt: TGTGCCTGGAGTACGAGTTTCGGAGACCTAAAACTGTTTTTT; cdr3_aa: CAWSTSFGDLKLFF; clone_size: .; v_call: TRBV30; d_call: .; j_call: TRBJ1-4
cdr3_nt: TGTGCCATCAGTGAGACCCAGGGGCGGACTCACACCTTC; cdr3_aa: CAISETQGRTHTF; clone_size: .; v_call: TRBV10-3; d_call: .; j_call: TRBJ1-2
cdr3_nt: TGTGCCAGCAGCTTAGTTCCTAGCGGGAGTGAGACCCAGTACTTC; cdr3_aa: CASSLVPSGSETQYF; clone_size: .; v_call: TRBV11-2; d_call: TRBD2; j_call: TRBJ2-5
cdr3_nt: TGTGCCAGCTCCCCAAGGACAGGGAAGGTTTGGAATGAAAAACTGTTTTTT; cdr3_aa: CASSPRTGKVWNEKLFF; clone_size: .; v_call: TRBV18; d_call: TRBD1; j_call: TRBJ1-4
cdr3_nt: TGTGCCAGCAGGGAGTTTAATGAGCAGTTCTTC; cdr3_aa: CASREFNEQFF; clone_size: .; v_call: TRBV4-2; d_call: .; j_call: TRBJ2-1
cdr3_nt: TGCGCCAGCAGCTCGCGGACTAGCGGCACAGATACGCAGTATTTT; cdr3_aa: CASSSRTSGTDTQYF; clone_size: .; v_call: TRBV4-1; d_call: TRBD2; j_call: TRBJ2-3
cdr3_nt: TGTGCCAGCAGTGGATTGACTAGCGGGATTACCGGGGAGCTGTTTTTT; cdr3_aa: CASSGLTSGITGELFF; clone_size: few; v_call: TRBV6-6; d_call: TRBD2; j_call: TRBJ2-2
cdr3_nt: TGTGCCACCAGCAACAGGGAGACTGAAGCTTTCTTT; cdr3_aa: CATSNRETEAFF; clone_size: .; v_call: TRBV15; d_call: .; j_call: TRBJ1-1
cdr3_nt: TGCGCCAGCAGCCAAGCTGCGCCTAGCGGACTCCAAGAGACCCAGTACTTC; cdr3_aa: CASSQAAPSGLQETQYF; clone_size: .; v_call: TRBV4-1; d_call: TRBD2; j_call: TRBJ2-5
cdr3_nt: TGCAGCGTTACCCTCGGGGGGCCAAACACTGAAGCTTTCTTT; cdr3_aa: CSVTLGGPNTEAFF; clone_size: once; v_call: TRBV29-1; d_call: .; j_call: TRBJ1-1
cdr3_nt: TGTGCCAGCAGCCCACCGGGACAGAGCTTTTACGAGCAGTACTTC; cdr3_aa: CASSPPGQSFYEQYF; clone_size: .; v_call: TRBV5-6; d_call: TRBD1; j_call: TRBJ2-7
cdr3_nt: TGTGCCAGTAGTATTCTTTCCCCCCGACAGGGAAGCACAGATACGCAGTATTTT; cdr3_aa: CASSILSPRQGSTDTQYF; clone_size: few; v_call: TRBV19; d_call: TRBD1; j_call: TRBJ2-3
cdr3_nt: TGTGCCAGCAGCCCGGACAGGGCTATTCAGCCCCAGCATTTT; cdr3_aa: CASSPDRAIQPQHF; clone_size: few; v_call: TRBV6-1; d_call: TRBD1; j_call: TRBJ1-5
cdr3_nt: TGTGCCAGCAGGCGGGGGGAGACATACACAGATACGCAGTATTTT; cdr3_aa: CASRRGETYTDTQYF; clone_size: few; v_call: TRBV5-4; d_call: TRBD2; j_call: TRBJ2-3
cdr3_nt: TGTGCCAGCAGTTTATACCCTCAGCGGGAGGGCCCTCATGAGCAGTTCTTC; cdr3_aa: CASSLYPQREGPHEQFF; clone_size: .; v_call: TRBV27; d_call: TRBD2; j_call: TRBJ2-1
cdr3_nt: TGTGCCTGGAGTGACGATCCTGGGACTTCGACCTTCAACATTCAGTACTTC; cdr3_aa: CAWSDDPGTSTFNIQYF; clone_size: .; v_call: TRBV30; d_call: .; j_call: TRBJ2-4
cdr3_nt: TGCGCCAGCAGCCCAGGGAATGAGCAGTTCTTC; cdr3_aa: CASSPGNEQFF; clone_size: .; v_call: TRBV5-1; d_call: .; j_call: TRBJ2-1
cdr3_nt: TGTGCCAGCAGTGAAGCGCGTCCGGGTAACTATGGCTACACCTTC; cdr3_aa: CASSEARPGNYGYTF; clone_size: .; v_call: TRBV6-1; d_call: .; j_call: TRBJ1-2
cdr3_nt: TGTGCCAGCAGCCCGGACAGGGGGCGCGAGCAGTACTTC; cdr3_aa: CASSPDRGREQYF; clone_size: .; v_call: TRBV11-2; d_call: TRBD1; j_call: TRBJ2-7
cdr3_nt: TGTGCCACCAGCAGAGATCTTCAGGGATCCTACGAGCAGTACTTC; cdr3_aa: CATSRDLQGSYEQYF; clone_size: few; v_call: TRBV15; d_call: .; j_call: TRBJ2-7
cdr3_nt: TGTGCCAGTAGCCCAGGGGGCCATGGCTACACCTTC; cdr3_aa: CASSPGGHGYTF; clone_size: .; v_call: TRBV19; d_call: TRBD1; j_call: TRBJ1-2
cdr3_nt: TGTGCCAGCAGACCGACCGACAGGACAGGCTCCTACGAGCAGTACTTC; cdr3_aa: CASRPTDRTGSYEQYF; clone_size: .; v_call: TRBV2; d_call: TRBD1; j_call: TRBJ2-7
cdr3_nt: TGTGCCAGCAGAACGATCCGGGAGGCGAACACTGAAGCTTTCTTT; cdr3_aa: CASRTIREANTEAFF; clone_size: .; v_call: TRBV6-5; d_call: .; j_call: TRBJ1-1
cdr3_nt: TGCAGCGTTGAAGGTCGGTACACTGAAGCTTTCTTT; cdr3_aa: CSVEGRYTEAFF; clone_size: few; v_call: TRBV29-1; d_call: .; j_call: TRBJ1-1
cdr3_nt: TGTGCCAGCAGCTTAGAAGGGAGGGGGACAGATACGCAGTATTTT; cdr3_aa: CASSLEGRGTDTQYF; clone_size: .; v_call: TRBV7-7; d_call: .; j_call: TRBJ2-3
cdr3_nt: TGTGCCAGCTCACCACTTTCTCTAGCGGGAGGGCCGAGCTCCTACAATGAGCAGTTCTTC; cdr3_aa: CASSPLSLAGGPSSYNEQFF; clone_size: few; v_call: TRBV18; d_call: TRBD2; j_call: TRBJ2-1
cdr3_nt: TGTGCCAGCAGCTTATGGCAGTCCAGCTCCTACGAGCAGTACTTC; cdr3_aa: CASSLWQSSSYEQYF; clone_size: .; v_call: TRBV7-8; d_call: .; j_call: TRBJ2-7
cdr3_nt: TGCGCCAGCAGCCAGACCGGGACTCCCCTTGGTTCCTACGAGCAGTACTTC; cdr3_aa: CASSQTGTPLGSYEQYF; clone_size: few; v_call: TRBV4-1; d_call: .; j_call: TRBJ2-7
cdr3_nt: TGTGCCAGTAGTATAATGAGCGGAGCCTACGAGCAGTACTTC; cdr3_aa: CASSIMSGAYEQYF; clone_size: .; v_call: TRBV19; d_call: .; j_call: TRBJ2-7
cdr3_nt: TGTGCCAGCAGTTTCCCGGCGGGCGGGCCCTATCAGCCCCAGCATTTT; cdr3_aa: CASSFPAGGPYQPQHF; clone_size: .; v_call: TRBV28; d_call: .; j_call: TRBJ1-5
cdr3_nt: TGCAGCGCCCGTGACAGGGCAAACACTGAAGCTTTCTTT; cdr3_aa: CSARDRANTEAFF; clone_size: .; v_call: TRBV29-1; d_call: TRBD1; j_call: TRBJ1-1
cdr3_nt: TGTGCCAGCAGCTTGTTCACAGGGGGAAATAGCAATCAGCCCCAGCATTTT; cdr3_aa: CASSLFTGGNSNQPQHF; clone_size: few; v_call: TRBV5-5; d_call: TRBD1; j_call: TRBJ1-5
cdr3_nt: TGTGCCAGCAGCCTGACAGGGGTTGACACTGAAGCTTTCTTT; cdr3_aa: CASSLTGVDTEAFF; clone_size: once; v_call: TRBV5-5; d_call: TRBD1; j_call: TRBJ1-1
cdr3_nt: TGTGCCAGCAGCTTAGTAGGGCTAGCGGACAATGAGCAGTTCTTC; cdr3_aa: CASSLVGLADNEQFF; clone_size: once; v_call: TRBV7-9; d_call: TRBD2; j_call: TRBJ2-1
cdr3_nt: TGCGCCAGCAGCTTGGACAGGGGCCGCGCAGATACGCAGTATTTT; cdr3_aa: CASSLDRGRADTQYF; clone_size: few; v_call: TRBV5-1; d_call: TRBD1; j_call: TRBJ2-3
cdr3_nt: TGCGCCAGCAGCTTAGATCCTCAGGCGGGGGGCTATGGCTACACCTTC; cdr3_aa: CASSLDPQAGGYGYTF; clone_size: once; v_call: TRBV5-1; d_call: .; j_call: TRBJ1-2
cdr3_nt: TGTGCCAGCACGGGGGGCAATCAGCCCCAGCATTTT; cdr3_aa: CASTGGNQPQHF; clone_size: few; v_call: TRBV28; d_call: .; j_call: TRBJ1-5
cdr3_nt: TGTGCCTGGGCACAGGGGGCGCGGTACGAGCAGTACTTC; cdr3_aa: CAWAQGARYEQYF; clone_size: few; v_call: TRBV30; d_call: TRBD1; j_call: TRBJ2-7
cdr3_nt: TGTGCCAGCAGCTTCATACCGGACAGGATTACCACCGGGGAGCTGTTTTTT; cdr3_aa: CASSFIPDRITTGELFF; clone_size: .; v_call: TRBV5-5; d_call: TRBD1; j_call: TRBJ2-2